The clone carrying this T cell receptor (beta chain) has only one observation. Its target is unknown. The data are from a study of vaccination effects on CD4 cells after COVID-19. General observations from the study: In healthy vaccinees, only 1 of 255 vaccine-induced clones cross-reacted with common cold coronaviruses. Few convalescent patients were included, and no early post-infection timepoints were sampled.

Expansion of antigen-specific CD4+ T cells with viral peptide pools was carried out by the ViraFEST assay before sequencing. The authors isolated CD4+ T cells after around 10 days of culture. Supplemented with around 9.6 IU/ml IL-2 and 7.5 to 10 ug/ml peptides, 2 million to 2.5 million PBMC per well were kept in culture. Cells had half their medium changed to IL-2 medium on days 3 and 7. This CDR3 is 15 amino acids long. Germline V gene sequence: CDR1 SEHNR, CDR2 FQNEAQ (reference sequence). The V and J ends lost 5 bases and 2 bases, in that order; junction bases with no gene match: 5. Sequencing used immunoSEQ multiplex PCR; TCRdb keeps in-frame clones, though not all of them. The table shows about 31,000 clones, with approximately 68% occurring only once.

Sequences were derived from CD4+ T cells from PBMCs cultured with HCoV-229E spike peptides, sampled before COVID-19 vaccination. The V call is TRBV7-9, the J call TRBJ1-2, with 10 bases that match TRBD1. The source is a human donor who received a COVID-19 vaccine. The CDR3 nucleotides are TGTGCCAGCAGCCCGAGGACAGGGGGGAACTATGGCTACACCTTC. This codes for CASSPRTGGNYGYTF.